This is a list of T cell receptor beta chains from one sample in a study. TCRdb passed the 5' RACE reads through MiXCR, listing each CDR3 protein once. The table records over 9,500 distinct CDR3 sequences, under 35% of them present only once. Material: Tregs sorted from a lymph node. The receptors here all came from a female donor with breast cancer. Both conserved end residues are part of each CDR3. The D gene is left open where the match is weak. Only some rows state a clone size, as once, few, many or a class for expanded clones.

>TRBV29-1|TRBJ2-1|-|many
TGCAGCGTTGAGGGTCAGAACCTCAATGAGCAGTTCTTC
CSVEGQNLNEQFF
>TRBV7-9|TRBJ2-1|-|medium-sized
TGTGCCAGCAGCTTAGTGGCCTACAATGAGCAGTTCTTC
CASSLVAYNEQFF
>TRBV20-1|TRBJ2-1|TRBD2|many
TGCAGTGCACAAACTAGCGGGAAATACAATGAGCAGTTCTTC
CSAQTSGKYNEQFF
>TRBV19|TRBJ2-1|TRBD2|many
TGTGCCAGTAGTATCGTAGCGGGAGCTAACAATGAGCAGTTCTTC
CASSIVAGANNEQFF
>TRBV5-1|TRBJ2-7|TRBD2|many
TGCGCCAGCAGCCCGGGACTAGCGGGAGTCTACGAGCAGTACTTC
CASSPGLAGVYEQYF
>TRBV20-1|TRBJ2-7|TRBD2|-
TGCAGTGCTCCCCGGGGGACTAGCGGGACCTACGAGCAGTACTTC
CSAPRGTSGTYEQYF
>TRBV10-2|TRBJ2-1|TRBD2|medium-sized
TGCGCCAGCAGTGGACTAGCGGGGTACAATGAGCAGTTCTTC
CASSGLAGYNEQFF
>TRBV24-1|TRBJ2-7|-|many
TGTGCCACCAGTGATTCCCAGGGCGGCGAGCAGTACTTC
CATSDSQGGEQYF
>TRBV20-1|TRBJ1-6|-|-
TGCAGTGCTAGAGATCCGGACCCTCGTGGAGATAATTCACCCCCCCACTTT
CSARDPDPRGDNSPPHF
>TRBV5-1|TRBJ2-1|TRBD2|once
TGCGCCAGCAGCCCCGGGGGACTAGGGGGAGGATCTAATGAGCAGTTCTTC
CASSPGGLGGGSNEQFF
>TRBV6-5|TRBJ2-3|TRBD2|-
TGTGCCAGCAGTTACAGGTCTACGACTAGCGGCAGCACAGATACGCAGTATTTT
CASSYRSTTSGSTDTQYF
>TRBV7-9|TRBJ1-2|TRBD1|medium-sized
TGTGCCAGCTTCAGGGGGGATAGAGGCTACACCTTC
CASFRGDRGYTF
>TRBV11-2|TRBJ2-3|-|-
TGTGCCAGCAGCTTAGTTCAGGGCTACACAGATACGCAGTATTTT
CASSLVQGYTDTQYF
>TRBV5-1|TRBJ2-1|TRBD2|many
TGCGCCAGCAGCTTTGGTAGCGGGGGGTCCTACAATGAGCAGTTCTTC
CASSFGSGGSYNEQFF
>TRBV19|TRBJ2-1|TRBD2|medium-sized
TGTGCCAGTAGTTCACTAGCGGCTTACAATGAGCAGTTCTTC
CASSSLAAYNEQFF
>TRBV4-1|TRBJ2-1|TRBD1|medium-sized
TGCGCCAGCAGTCAATTGGGGACAGGGTACAATGAGCAGTTCTTC
CASSQLGTGYNEQFF
>TRBV7-9|TRBJ2-3|TRBD1|medium-sized
TGTGCCAGCAGCTTAGAAGGACAGGGGGCAGATACGCAGTATTTT
CASSLEGQGADTQYF
>TRBV15|TRBJ1-1|-|many
TGTGCCACCAGTACCCTCGGGGGCGGGACTGAAGCTTTCTTT
CATSTLGGGTEAFF
>TRBV20-1|TRBJ1-4|TRBD1|-
TGCAGCGCCCGTAGACCCGGGACAGGTGCCGTTAATGAAAAACTGTTTTTT
CSARRPGTGAVNEKLFF
>TRBV7-3|TRBJ2-7|TRBD2|many
TGTGCCAGCAGCTTAGGAGCGGGAGCCCTTCGGGAGCAGTACTTC
CASSLGAGALREQYF
>TRBV5-1|TRBJ2-7|TRBD1|medium-sized
TGCGCCAGCAGCTTCCTATCCCGGGACAGGAGCTCCTACGAGCAGTACTTC
CASSFLSRDRSSYEQYF
>TRBV14|TRBJ2-1|TRBD1|medium-sized
TGTGCCAGCAGCCCGCCGACAGGGCTCGATGAGCAGTTCTTC
CASSPPTGLDEQFF
>TRBV5-1|TRBJ2-1|TRBD1|-
TGCGCCAGCAGCTCGGGTACAGGGGACAGCAATGAGCAGTTCTTC
CASSSGTGDSNEQFF
>TRBV20-1|TRBJ1-2|-|-
TGCAGTGCTAGATCTACGGACGGCGAAGGGAGCCCTATGGGTGGCCACACCTTC
CSARSTDGEGSPMGGHTF
>TRBV4-1|TRBJ1-1|-|few
TGCGCCAGCAGCCAGGCCAAGAACACTGAAGCTTTCTTT
CASSQAKNTEAFF
>TRBV20-1|TRBJ2-2|TRBD2|many
TGCAGTGCGGGGACTAGCGGGAGGACCGGGGAGCTGTTTTTT
CSAGTSGRTGELFF
>TRBV20-1|TRBJ2-1|TRBD2|many
TGCAGTGCTAGCAAGACTAGCGGGAAAAGTGAGCAGTTCTTC
CSASKTSGKSEQFF
>TRBV28|TRBJ2-1|-|-
TGTGCCGGCAAGGGGGGGTCCTACAATGAGCAGTTCTTC
CAGKGGSYNEQFF
>TRBV5-1|TRBJ2-1|TRBD2|medium-sized
TGCGCCAGCAGCCTCAGCGGGAGGCACTACAATGAGCAGTTCTTC
CASSLSGRHYNEQFF
>TRBV20-1|TRBJ2-7|-|medium-sized
TGCAGTGCCCAAAGGGTGGGGGACGAGCAGTACTTC
CSAQRVGDEQYF
>TRBV20-1|TRBJ2-3|-|-
TGCAGTGCTAGAGACCCTTTCGGGTGTGCACAGTATTTT
CSARDPFGCAQYF
>TRBV20-1|TRBJ2-7|-|many
TGCAGTGCTGCACCGATTGATCATTCCTACGAGCAGTACTTC
CSAAPIDHSYEQYF
>TRBV7-9|TRBJ1-5|-|many
TGTGCCAGCAGTTTCGGGGACGGCAATCAGCCCCAGCATTTT
CASSFGDGNQPQHF
>TRBV19|TRBJ2-7|-|once
TGTGCCAGTAGTATAGGCGGCTGGTACGACGAGCAGTACTTC
CASSIGGWYDEQYF
>TRBV5-1|TRBJ2-3|-|many
TGCGCCAGCAGCTTGGGTCGGTGGACAGATACGCAGTATTTT
CASSLGRWTDTQYF
>TRBV2|TRBJ1-2|TRBD1|few
TGTGCCAGCAGTGAATCCGGACAGGGGAGATATGGCTACACCTTC
CASSESGQGRYGYTF
>TRBV5-1|TRBJ1-1|-|medium-sized
TGCGCCAGCAGCTTGGGGGGGGACACTGAAGCTTTCTTT
CASSLGGDTEAFF
>TRBV4-1|TRBJ2-7|TRBD1|many
TGCGCCAGCAGCCAGGGACAGGGGGCACGGGAGCAGTACTTC
CASSQGQGAREQYF
>TRBV28|TRBJ1-5|TRBD1|-
TGTGCCAGCAGTTCCCGGGACAGGGGGCTGGGTCAGCCCCAGCATTTT
CASSSRDRGLGQPQHF
>TRBV4-1|TRBJ1-3|-|many
TGCGCCAGCAGCCAAGACCGATCTGGAAACACCATATATTTT
CASSQDRSGNTIYF
>TRBV7-9|TRBJ2-7|-|many
TGTGCCAGCAGCTCGGACAGAGGGCCTTTCGAGCAGTACTTC
CASSSDRGPFEQYF
>TRBV2|TRBJ1-1|TRBD1|-
TGTGCCAGCAGAACGGCAGGGGGAAGGGCCATGAACACTGAAGCTTTCTTT
CASRTAGGRAMNTEAFF
>TRBV20-1|TRBJ1-1|-|-
TGCAGTGCACGACAAGGGCTTGCTGAAGCTTCCTTT
CSARQGLAEASF
>TRBV11-2|TRBJ1-1|TRBD1|many
TGTGCCAGCAGCGACCCTCAGGGGGTGTTGCCGGGCACTGAAGCTTTCTTT
CASSDPQGVLPGTEAFF
>TRBV6-5|TRBJ2-3|TRBD2|-
TGTGCCGGCAGTTACTATGGGACTAGCGGGACCACAGATACGCAGTATTTT
CAGSYYGTSGTTDTQYF
>TRBV9|TRBJ2-1|TRBD1|medium-sized
TGTGCCAGCAGCGGACGGACAGGTCGTGAGCAGTTCTTC
CASSGRTGREQFF
>TRBV19|TRBJ1-5|-|few
TGTGCCAGTAGGCGGGGGGCTAGCAATCAGCCCCAGCATTTT
CASRRGASNQPQHF
>TRBV3-1|TRBJ2-3|-|-
TGTGCCAGCAGCCAGGGGGGTGATACGCAGTATTTT
CASSQGGDTQYF
>TRBV12-3/TRBV12-4|TRBJ2-7|-|medium-sized
TGTGCCAGCAGTCCCAGGGTACGGCGTGGCTACGAGCAGTACTTC
CASSPRVRRGYEQYF
>TRBV6-5|TRBJ1-6|-|many
TGTGCCAGCAGTTACAACCCTTACGTGGTCAATTCACCCCTCCACTTT
CASSYNPYVVNSPLHF
>TRBV5-1|TRBJ2-3|-|many
TGCGCCAGCAGCTTGTCGGGAGAGGCAGATACGCAGTATTTT
CASSLSGEADTQYF
>TRBV6-1|TRBJ2-1|TRBD2|many
TGTGCCAGCAGGCCCGGGACTAGCGACTACAATGAGCAGTTCTTC
CASRPGTSDYNEQFF
>TRBV6-6|TRBJ2-5|-|-
TGTGCCAGCAGTTACGGGGTAGAAGAGACCCAGTACTTC
CASSYGVEETQYF
>TRBV5-1|TRBJ2-3|-|few
TGCGCCAGCAGCTTGGAGACAGATACGCAGTATTTT
CASSLETDTQYF
>TRBV20-1|TRBJ1-2|-|-
TGCAGTGCTAGTCTGGATTTGTGGGGCGGCTACACCTTC
CSASLDLWGGYTF